A single sample gave rise to the 32 T cell receptor beta chains below, sequenced in a study of T cells in Graves' hyperthyroidism and ophthalmopathy. The CDR3 regions of TCR beta were amplified from RNA transcripts. The HTBI primer set drove a first-round RT-PCR of the TCR CDR3. Each CDR3 protein gets one entry after TCRdb re-called the multiplex PCR reads with MiXCR. The table has approximately 530,000 distinct CDR3 sequences, about 20% seen once. Sequencing input: blood. Every receptor here comes from a man aged 40-49 years with Graves' ophthalmopathy.

The genes are TRBV7-8 and TRBJ2-3; D gene ambiguous. The V gene lost 1 base and the J gene lost 0 bases, with 8 bases spanning the gap. CDR1 SGHVS and CDR2 FQNEAQ come from the germline V gene. This CDR3 region has 15 residues. The CDR3 DNA reads TGTGCCAGCAGCTTAGGCAGTACGAGCACAGATACGCAGTATTTT. This codes for CASSLGSTSTDTQYF. Full variable domain (rest looked up from reference TRBV7-8 and TRBJ2-3): GAGVSQSPRYKVAKRGQDVALRCDPISGHVSLFWYQQALGQGPEFLTYFQNEAQLDKSGLPSDRFFAERPEGSVSTLKIQRTQQEDSAVYLCASSLGSTSTDTQYFGPGTRLTVL.

This clonotype was recorded a few times. This chain connects TRBV20-1 to TRBJ2-6; TRBD1 is a possible D gene (6 bases). Per the germline V gene, CDR1 is DFQATT and CDR2 is SNEGSKA (reference sequence). V was clipped by 6 bases and J by 2 bases, with 14 bases between them. CDR3 length: 15 residues. The CDR3 protein is CSARGISTGANVLTF. The CDR3 region has the DNA TGCAGTGCGAGGGGGATTAGCACTGGGGCCAACGTCCTGACTTTC.

In its sample, this clonotype was seen many times. The chain is built from TRBV4-1 and TRBJ1-5; no firm D call. The CDR3 has 13 amino acids. Germline V gene lookup returns CDR1 MGHRA and CDR2 YSYEKL. V lost 1 base to trimming and J lost 5 bases, with 6 bases between them. Here the CDR3 reads CASSQGVDQPQHF. The CDR3 DNA follows: TGCGCCAGCAGCCAAGGCGTGGATCAGCCCCAGCATTTT.

This clonotype showed up just a few times. J is TRBJ2-2 and V is TRBV12-3 or TRBV12-4; 9 nucleotides line up with TRBD1. V dropped 6 bases and J dropped 6; count of bases not matched to a gene: 14. The CDR3 is made up of 17 amino acids. The CDR3 region has the DNA TGTGCCAGCAGGCCGCCCTACAGGGGGCGCGGGTCCGGGGAGCTGTTTTTT. Protein sequence: CASRPPYRGRGSGELFF.

Remarks on this clonotype: A much larger clone lies one base from this, so it may be a read error. This chain connects TRBV11-2 to TRBJ2-6; no definite D call. The CDR3 contains 15 residues. CDR1 SGHAT and CDR2 FQNNGV come from the germline V gene. CDR3 protein: CGSSPQASGANVLTF. The CDR3 DNA sequence: TGTGGCAGCAGCCCTCAAGCCTCTGGGGCCAACGTCCTGACTTTC.

This chain joins TRBV19 and TRBJ2-7, with a tentative D call TRBD1 (6 bases). Germline-derived CDR1 and CDR2 are LNHDA and SQIVND (reference sequence). The CDR3 has 14 residues. Deletions cut 3 bases from V and 2 bases from J, with 11 bases between. CDR3 loop: CASSMPGTPYEQYF. The DNA of the CDR3 is TGTGCCAGTAGTATGCCCGGGACACCCTACGAGCAGTACTTC. Full variable domain (outside the CDR3, taken from reference TRBV19 and TRBJ2-7): DGGITQSPKYLFRKEGQNVTLSCEQNLNHDAMYWYRQDPGQGLRLIYYSQIVNDFQKGDIAEGYSVSREKKESFPLTVTSAQKNPTAFYLCASSMPGTPYEQYFGPGTRLTVT.

This clonotype has a handful of counts. The J gene is TRBJ1-5, the V gene TRBV19, with D perhaps TRBD1 (6 bases). CDR1 is LNHDA, CDR2 SQIVND, per germline (reference sequence). Trimming shortened V by 5 bases and J by 2 bases, and 13 bases separated the two germline ends. This CDR3 is built from 15 residues. This CDR3 reads CASSGYRDGNQPQHF. For the CDR3, the DNA is TGTGCCAGTAGTGGGTACAGGGACGGCAATCAGCCCCAGCATTTT.

The sample holds a few counts of this clonotype. V gene TRBV4-1 combines with J gene TRBJ2-1; perhaps TRBD2 as D (6 bases). V lost 4 bases and J 6 bases, leaving 13 bases between the germline ends. The CDR3 loop spans 14 amino acids. In germline, CDR1 is MGHRA, CDR2 YSYEKL. CDR3 sequence reads: CASSPPYGGNEQFF. The CDR3 region has the DNA TGCGCCAGCAGCCCTCCATACGGGGGCAATGAGCAGTTCTTC.

This clonotype was counted many times. This chain uses TRBV20-1 with TRBJ2-5; D gene unclear. V was trimmed by 6 bases and J by 2 bases, leaving 13 bases between them. Germline CDR1 DFQATT, CDR2 SNEGSKA (reference sequence). The CDR3 has 13 residues. The CDR3 loop is CSATSQNQETQYF. CDR3 nucleotides: TGCAGTGCAACCTCCCAGAATCAAGAGACCCAGTACTTC.

This clonotype was found many times. The V and J genes are TRBV28 and TRBJ2-7; 7 positions agree with TRBD1. The CDR3 contains 13 residues. Trimming cost V 6 bases and J 4 bases; bases outside gene matches: 6. CDR1 is MDHEN, CDR2 SYDVKM, per germline. For the CDR3, the DNA is TGTGCCAGCAGGTCGGGACAGATGTACGAGCAGTACTTC. Residues: CASRSGQMYEQYF.

The chain links TRBV7-3 to TRBJ2-1, with D possibly TRBD2 on 7 matching bases. The CDR3 consists of 16 residues. V dropped 4 bases and J dropped 4 bases, with 17 bases sitting between them. Germline V lookup: CDR1 SGHTA, CDR2 FQGTGA. The CDR3 DNA sequence: TGTGCCAGCAGCTCGCGTGGGGGGGCGGGGTACAATGAGCAGTTCTTC. Translation: CASSSRGGAGYNEQFF.

The chain is built from TRBV5-5 and TRBJ1-2; the match to TRBD1 covers 7 bases. With 3 bases clipped from V and 6 bases from J, the junction kept 17 bases outside the gene matches. The germline gives CDR1 SGHKS, CDR2 YYEKEE (reference sequence). This CDR3 has 17 residues. The CDR3 DNA follows: TGTGCCAGCAGCTCCCTAGCCTCAGGGGGTGGGGGCAATGGCTACACCTTC. Translation: CASSSLASGGGGNGYTF.

This clonotype was picked up a small number of times. The J gene is TRBJ1-4, the V gene TRBV30; D uncertain. The CDR3 runs to 15 residues. V lost 3 bases and J lost 8, with 19 bases in between. Looked up from germline, CDR1 is GTSNPN and CDR2 is SVGIG (reference sequence). The CDR3 DNA reads TGTGCCTGGAGGGAGACACCCGTTATTGGGGAAAAACTGTTTTTT. This gives the protein CAWRETPVIGEKLFF.

The chain employs TRBV9 and TRBJ1-4; D ambiguous. Germline loops: CDR1 SGDLS, CDR2 YYNGEE. CDR3 length: 17 amino acids. The V end was cut by 0 bases, the J end by 0 bases, with 12 bases between. The CDR3 is CASSVDSRLATNEKLFF. CDR3 bases: TGTGCCAGCAGCGTAGATTCCCGGCTTGCAACTAATGAAAAACTGTTTTTT.

This clonotype appeared a few times. The genes are TRBV20-1 and TRBJ1-3, with a tentative D call TRBD1 (5 bases). This CDR3 has 15 amino acids. Germline-derived CDR1 and CDR2 are DFQATT and SNEGSKA (reference sequence). Trimming took off 2 bases at V and 3 bases at J, with 14 bases between the two ends. CDR3 sequence (DNA): TGCAGTGCTAGACGGGGTGGGGGGATTGGAAACACCATATATTTT. This codes for CSARRGGGIGNTIYF.

V gene TRBV9 combines with J gene TRBJ2-3; possible D gene TRBD2, 5 bases. CDR1 SGDLS and CDR2 YYNGEE come from the germline V gene. The CDR3 covers 17 residues. V shed 0 bases and J shed 0 bases, with 14 bases lying between them. The CDR3 is CASSVDLSSTSTDTQYF. The CDR3 region has the DNA TGTGCCAGCAGCGTAGATTTGTCTAGCACTAGCACAGATACGCAGTATTTT.

The sample holds many counts of this clonotype. The V and J genes are TRBV28 and TRBJ2-1; D is ambiguous. Germline CDR1 reads MDHEN; CDR2 reads SYDVKM. Deletions cut 3 bases from V and 10 bases from J, with 13 bases between. The CDR3 contains 13 residues. CDR3 coding DNA: TGTGCCAGCAGTTTGTCCAGTCCTAGGGAGCAGTTCTTC. The encoded protein is CASSLSSPREQFF. The variable domain in full, completed from reference TRBV28 and TRBJ2-1, reads DVKVTQSSRYLVKRTGEKVFLECVQDMDHENMFWYRQDPGLGLRLIYFSYDVKMKEKGDIPEGYSVSREKKERFSLILESASTNQTSMYLCASSLSSPREQFFGPGTRLTVL.

The genes are TRBV12-3 or TRBV12-4 and TRBJ1-5; D might be TRBD1 (5 bases). This CDR3 is 14 amino acids long. Trimming took off 6 bases at V and 7 bases at J, with 16 bases between the two ends. The CDR3 nucleotides are TGTGCCAGCAGACTATGGGGGAGCGACCAGCCCCAGCATTTT. Amino acid sequence: CASRLWGSDQPQHF.

This clonotype was seen just once. This rearrangement joins TRBV20-1 to TRBJ1-5; maybe TRBD1 (6 bases). The CDR3 covers 17 residues. Trimming took off 0 bases at V and 5 bases at J, with 20 bases between the two ends. Germline CDR1 is DFQATT and CDR2 is SNEGSKA (reference sequence). CDR3 region: CSAREEQGVGPHQPQHF. The CDR3, as DNA: TGCAGTGCTAGAGAAGAACAGGGAGTCGGCCCTCATCAGCCCCAGCATTTT.

This clonotype was detected a few times. The rearrangement links TRBV28 to TRBJ2-7, with 13 nucleotides matching TRBD2. Germline trimming cut 3 bases from V and 4 bases from J; bases unmatched to any gene: 12. Per the germline V gene, CDR1 is MDHEN and CDR2 is SYDVKM. The CDR3 is made up of 18 amino acids. Here the CDR3 DNA reads TGTGCCAGCAGTTTGGGGGGACTAGCGGGAAAGGGCGCTTACGAGCAGTACTTC. It translates to CASSLGGLAGKGAYEQYF.

This clonotype appeared a few times. Compared with germline, one end of the junction differs, possibly owing to a read error. The chain links TRBV5-1 to TRBJ1-2, with TRBD1 matching over 7 bases. This CDR3 comprises 13 residues. CDR1 is SGHRS and CDR2 is YFSETQ in the germline V gene. CDR3 in DNA: TGTGCCAGCAGCCCTGGACAGGATCAAAGCTACACCTTC. Amino acid sequence: CASSPGQDQSYTF.

This sequence joins TRBV5-4 and TRBJ2-2; D not certain. There are 14 residues in the CDR3. Trimming took off 4 bases at V and 0 bases at J, with 7 bases between the two ends. Per the germline V gene, CDR1 is SGHNT and CDR2 is YYREEE (reference sequence). This chain's CDR3 is CASSTAANTGELFF. CDR3 sequence (DNA): TGTGCCAGCAGCACCGCAGCGAACACCGGGGAGCTGTTTTTT.

This clonotype was seen at least ten times. The chain carries TRBV28 and TRBJ2-7; 11 bases agree with TRBD1. In germline, CDR1 is MDHEN, CDR2 SYDVKM. Trimming cost V 5 bases and J 5 bases; bases outside gene matches: 5. There are 14 residues in the CDR3. The DNA for the CDR3 is TGTGCCAGCAGTCCGGACAGGGGGCAGGACGAGCAGTACTTC. Amino acid sequence: CASSPDRGQDEQYF.

The table lists this clonotype with many counts. The chain recombines TRBV9 with TRBJ1-5; no firm D call. The length of the CDR3 is 14 residues. Germline V gives CDR1 SGDLS, CDR2 YYNGEE. V was pared by 4 bases and J by 3 bases, with 11 bases between. The CDR3 nucleotides read TGTGCCAGCAGCCCTGAACAGTACAATCAGCCCCAGCATTTT. Translated, it gives CASSPEQYNQPQHF.

About this clonotype itself: This may be a read error, as it is one base from a much larger clone. Written as DNA, the CDR3 is TGTGCCAGCAGCTCCCTGACGGATGAGCAGTTCTTC. It yields the protein CASSSLTDEQFF. The chain couples TRBV11-2 to TRBJ2-1, with unresolved D. The CDR3 extends over 12 amino acids. V dropped 4 bases and J dropped 8 bases, with 9 bases sitting between them. Germline loops: CDR1 SGHAT, CDR2 FQNNGV. Using reference TRBV11-2 and TRBJ2-1 for the parts outside the CDR3, the full variable domain is EAGVAQSPRYKIIEKRQSVAFWCNPISGHATLYWYQQILGQGPKLLIQFQNNGVVDDSQLPKDRFSAERLKGVDSTLKIQPAKLEDSAVYLCASSSLTDEQFFGPGTRLTVL.

For this clonotype: A much larger clone differs from this one at a single base, so this may be a read error. J is TRBJ2-1 and V is TRBV28; no firm D call. CDR3 length equals 14 residues. V was cut by 5 bases and J by 7 bases, with 15 bases left in between. Germline assignment: CDR1 MDHEN and CDR2 SYDVKM. CDR3 DNA sequence: TGTGCCAGCAGTCCCGTTGAGAGTCAGAATGAGCAGTTCTTC. Its protein product is CASSPVESQNEQFF.

This chain links TRBV24-1 with TRBJ1-2, with D uncertain. The CDR3 is 13 amino acids. V gave up 5 bases and J gave up 2 bases, with 8 bases separating them. CDR1 is KGHDR and CDR2 is SFDVKD in the germline V gene. CDR3 nucleotides: TGTGCCACCAGTGGGGCGGAGAACTATGGCTACACCTTC. Protein: CATSGAENYGYTF.

This clonotype showed up many times. V is TRBV20-1 and J is TRBJ2-5, with D possibly being TRBD2 (6 bases). Germline CDR1 and CDR2: DFQATT and SNEGSKA (reference sequence). The CDR3 length is 14 residues. The V end was cut by 1 base, the J end by 5 bases, with 14 bases between. CDR3 in amino acids: CSARVAGRRETQYF. For the CDR3, the DNA is TGCAGTGCTAGAGTTGCAGGGAGGAGGGAGACCCAGTACTTC.

The table lists this clonotype with many counts. The chain recombines TRBV28 with TRBJ2-3; a weak D match, TRBD1 (6 bases). Deletions cut 3 bases from V and 0 bases from J, with 16 bases between. The CDR3 is made up of 17 amino acids. Per germline, CDR1 MDHEN and CDR2 SYDVKM. In DNA form, the CDR3 reads TGTGCCAGCAGTTTTAATCAGGGGTATTCTAGCACAGATACGCAGTATTTT. This gives the protein CASSFNQGYSSTDTQYF.

This clonotype was seen at least ten times. The gene calls are TRBV12-3 or TRBV12-4 and TRBJ2-3; D call uncertain. Trimming stripped 7 bases from V and 0 bases from J, with 20 bases between. The CDR3 extends over 17 amino acids. CDR3 sequence: CASISWVGGLSTDTQYF. CDR3 DNA: TGTGCCAGCATTTCCTGGGTTGGTGGTCTTAGCACAGATACGCAGTATTTT.

The chain combines TRBV20-1 with TRBJ1-2; no reliable D call. The V end was cut by 0 bases, the J end by 8 bases, with 13 bases between. The CDR3 has 13 residues. Per germline, CDR1 DFQATT and CDR2 SNEGSKA (reference sequence). CDR3 in DNA: TGCAGTGCTAGAGATCTGGGAAGAAGGGGCTACACCTTC. This codes for CSARDLGRRGYTF.

A few counts support this clonotype. The chain uses TRBV6-2 or TRBV6-3 and TRBJ1-1; 9 bases fit TRBD1. The germline CDR1 and CDR2 sequences are MNHEY and SVGEGT. The CDR3 sequence is 17 residues long. V shed 3 bases and J 4 bases; nucleotides not matched to a gene: 12. CDR3 nucleotides: TGTGCCAGCAGTTATGCGTACAGGGGGCAAAAAGGCACTGAAGCTTTCTTT. Translating it yields CASSYAYRGQKGTEAFF.